These T cell receptor beta chains were read from a single sample in a study of T cells in Graves' hyperthyroidism and ophthalmopathy. A single record per CDR3 protein comes from TCRdb applying MiXCR to the multiplex PCR reads. The data show around 530,000 distinct CDR3 sequences, 17% seen once. What was sequenced was blood. The source is a woman aged 18-29 years with Graves' ophthalmopathy. Each CDR3 is given with its conserved first and last residue. Each record gives: CDR3 protein, CDR3 DNA, D gene, clone size, V gene, J gene. D genes are given only for firm matches. Expanded clones are given a class, and other clones once, few, many or no size at all.

cdr3_aa: CASSSTPSSYNEQFF
cdr3_nt: TGTGCCAGCAGCTCCACGCCAAGCTCCTACAATGAGCAGTTCTTC
d_call: NA
clone_size: many
v_call: TRBV28
j_call: TRBJ2-1

cdr3_aa: CASSQESGLGATEAFF
cdr3_nt: TGTGCCAGCAGCCAAGAGAGCGGGCTGGGGGCCACTGAAGCTTTCTTT
d_call: NA
clone_size: few
v_call: TRBV4-2
j_call: TRBJ1-1

cdr3_aa: CANSQIDESTDTQYF
cdr3_nt: TGCGCCAACAGCCAGATCGATGAGAGCACAGATACGCAGTATTTT
d_call: NA
clone_size: few
v_call: TRBV4-1
j_call: TRBJ2-3

cdr3_aa: CASSYRAGVYNEQFF
cdr3_nt: TGTGCCAGTAGTTATAGAGCGGGAGTGTACAATGAGCAGTTCTTC
d_call: TRBD2
clone_size: many
v_call: TRBV19
j_call: TRBJ2-1

cdr3_aa: CASSAGILVHEQFF
cdr3_nt: TGTGCCAGCAGCGCCGGGATTCTGGTCCATGAGCAGTTCTTC
d_call: NA
clone_size: NA
v_call: TRBV5-5
j_call: TRBJ2-1

cdr3_aa: CASSQDRGQGDTQYF
cdr3_nt: TGCGCCAGCAGCCAAGATCGAGGCCAGGGAGATACGCAGTATTTT
d_call: NA
clone_size: NA
v_call: TRBV4-3
j_call: TRBJ2-3

cdr3_aa: CASSFPERVAEAFF
cdr3_nt: TGTGCCAGCAGTTTCCCCGAAAGGGTGGCTGAAGCTTTCTTT
d_call: NA
clone_size: NA
v_call: TRBV28
j_call: TRBJ1-1

cdr3_aa: CASSVPGLGTEAFF
cdr3_nt: TGTGCCAGCAGTGTTCCGGGGCTTGGGACTGAAGCTTTCTTT
d_call: NA
clone_size: NA
v_call: TRBV25-1
j_call: TRBJ1-1

cdr3_aa: CASSLIGWTGGRYEQYF
cdr3_nt: TGTGCCAGCAGTTTGATTGGGTGGACAGGGGGCCGGTACGAGCAGTACTTC
d_call: TRBD1
clone_size: NA
v_call: TRBV28
j_call: TRBJ2-7

cdr3_aa: CASSLAYGSYEQYF
cdr3_nt: TGCGCCAGCAGCTTGGCCTACGGCTCCTACGAGCAGTACTTC
d_call: NA
clone_size: few
v_call: TRBV5-1
j_call: TRBJ2-7

cdr3_aa: CASSIRARDYEQYF
cdr3_nt: TGTGCCAGTAGTATAAGGGCCAGGGACTACGAGCAGTACTTC
d_call: NA
clone_size: many
v_call: TRBV19
j_call: TRBJ2-7

cdr3_aa: CASSPQEGGYTF
cdr3_nt: TGTGCCAGCAGCCCTCAGGAGGGGGGCTACACCTTC
d_call: NA
clone_size: many
v_call: TRBV2
j_call: TRBJ1-2

cdr3_aa: CASSEGDTPNTEAFF
cdr3_nt: TGTGCCAGCAGTGAAGGGGACACTCCGAACACTGAAGCTTTCTTT
d_call: NA
clone_size: many
v_call: TRBV6-1
j_call: TRBJ1-1

cdr3_aa: CASMPLGDEQFF
cdr3_nt: TGTGCCAGCATGCCATTAGGGGATGAGCAGTTCTTC
d_call: NA
clone_size: many
v_call: TRBV2
j_call: TRBJ2-1

cdr3_aa: CASSLLAGSFEKLFF
cdr3_nt: TGCGCCAGCAGCTTGTTGGCAGGAAGTTTCGAAAAACTGTTTTTT
d_call: NA
clone_size: few
v_call: TRBV5-1
j_call: TRBJ1-4

cdr3_aa: CASSPSRTSGSTSDTQYF
cdr3_nt: TGCGCCAGCAGCCCGTCCCGTACTAGCGGGAGTACCTCAGATACGCAGTATTTT
d_call: TRBD2
clone_size: NA
v_call: TRBV5-1
j_call: TRBJ2-3

cdr3_aa: CASSWDPGQGSYEQYF
cdr3_nt: TGTGCCAGCAGCTGGGATCCGGGACAGGGTTCTTACGAGCAGTACTTC
d_call: TRBD1
clone_size: many
v_call: TRBV5-5
j_call: TRBJ2-7

cdr3_aa: CASSIGQTNGYTF
cdr3_nt: TGTGCCAGTAGTATAGGTCAGACTAATGGCTACACCTTC
d_call: NA
clone_size: once
v_call: TRBV19
j_call: TRBJ1-2

cdr3_aa: CASSETGRSSTDTQYF
cdr3_nt: TGTGCCAGCAGTGAGACGGGACGTTCTAGCACAGATACGCAGTATTTT
d_call: NA
clone_size: few
v_call: TRBV25-1
j_call: TRBJ2-3

cdr3_aa: CASSAVRANEQFF
cdr3_nt: TGTGCCAGCAGCGCGGTTAGGGCCAATGAGCAGTTCTTC
d_call: NA
clone_size: many
v_call: TRBV11-2
j_call: TRBJ2-1

cdr3_aa: CASSLRVATEAFF
cdr3_nt: TGTGCCAGCAGTTTAAGAGTGGCGACTGAAGCTTTCTTT
d_call: NA
clone_size: many
v_call: TRBV6-1
j_call: TRBJ1-1

cdr3_aa: CAASEYMDLGTGELFF
cdr3_nt: TGTGCCGCCAGTGAGTACATGGATCTGGGGACCGGGGAGCTGTTTTTT
d_call: NA
clone_size: NA
v_call: TRBV24-1
j_call: TRBJ2-2

cdr3_aa: CASSIGEREGMNEQYF
cdr3_nt: TGTGCCAGTAGTATAGGAGAGCGGGAGGGCATGAACGAGCAGTACTTC
d_call: TRBD2
clone_size: few
v_call: TRBV19
j_call: TRBJ2-7

cdr3_aa: CASSGQLVGGTDTQYF
cdr3_nt: TGTGCCAGCAGCGGTCAACTAGTGGGAGGGACAGATACGCAGTATTTT
d_call: TRBD2
clone_size: once
v_call: TRBV11-2
j_call: TRBJ2-3

cdr3_aa: CASSVGGDHTGELFF
cdr3_nt: TGTGCCAGCAGCGTAGGGGGGGACCACACCGGGGAGCTGTTTTTT
d_call: NA
clone_size: NA
v_call: TRBV9
j_call: TRBJ2-2

cdr3_aa: CSARAKRLAGGSSYEQYF
cdr3_nt: TGCAGTGCTAGAGCGAAAAGACTAGCGGGAGGTTCCTCCTACGAGCAGTACTTC
d_call: TRBD2
clone_size: many
v_call: TRBV20-1
j_call: TRBJ2-7

cdr3_aa: CASRPGQGYYGYTF
cdr3_nt: TGTGCCAGCAGACCCGGACAGGGATACTATGGCTACACCTTC
d_call: TRBD1
clone_size: many
v_call: TRBV27
j_call: TRBJ1-2

cdr3_aa: CASSWTSGRGEQFF
cdr3_nt: TGTGCCAGCAGCTGGACTAGCGGTCGAGGCGAGCAGTTCTTC
d_call: TRBD2
clone_size: NA
v_call: TRBV6-2/TRBV6-3
j_call: TRBJ2-1

cdr3_aa: CASSPLGRGDGYTF
cdr3_nt: TGTGCCAGCAGCCCACTTGGAAGGGGAGATGGCTACACCTTC
d_call: NA
clone_size: many
v_call: TRBV14
j_call: TRBJ1-2

cdr3_aa: CASSEAGNSPLHF
cdr3_nt: TGTGCCAGCAGTGAAGCGGGAAATTCACCCCTCCACTTT
d_call: NA
clone_size: many
v_call: TRBV6-1
j_call: TRBJ1-6

cdr3_aa: CASSRTGEVETQYF
cdr3_nt: TGCGCCAGCAGCCGGACAGGGGAGGTTGAGACCCAGTACTTC
d_call: TRBD1
clone_size: many
v_call: TRBV4-1
j_call: TRBJ2-5

cdr3_aa: CAWSEGAGAGYGYTF
cdr3_nt: TGTGCCTGGAGTGAAGGAGCGGGGGCAGGGTATGGCTACACCTTC
d_call: NA
clone_size: many
v_call: TRBV30
j_call: TRBJ1-2

cdr3_aa: CSARDPWGDTEAFF
cdr3_nt: TGCAGTGCTAGAGACCCGTGGGGGGACACTGAAGCTTTCTTT
d_call: NA
clone_size: NA
v_call: TRBV20-1
j_call: TRBJ1-1

cdr3_aa: CASSPFLQGGELFF
cdr3_nt: TGTGCCAGCAGCCCCTTCCTCCAGGGCGGGGAGCTGTTTTTT
d_call: NA
clone_size: few
v_call: TRBV6-2/TRBV6-3
j_call: TRBJ2-2

cdr3_aa: CASGSEGAAETQYF
cdr3_nt: TGTGCCAGCGGCTCTGAAGGGGCAGCAGAGACCCAGTACTTC
d_call: NA
clone_size: many
v_call: TRBV11-1
j_call: TRBJ2-5

cdr3_aa: CSAPRTGGSGNQPQHF
cdr3_nt: TGCAGTGCTCCCCGGACAGGGGGCTCGGGCAATCAGCCCCAGCATTTT
d_call: TRBD1
clone_size: many
v_call: TRBV20-1
j_call: TRBJ1-5

cdr3_aa: CASSLLTRAGVTDTQYF
cdr3_nt: TGTGCCAGCAGCTTACTGACCCGAGCGGGGGTGACAGATACGCAGTATTTT
d_call: TRBD2
clone_size: NA
v_call: TRBV7-9
j_call: TRBJ2-3

cdr3_aa: CASRPGIGTDTQYF
cdr3_nt: TGTGCCAGCAGGCCGGGGATTGGCACAGATACGCAGTATTTT
d_call: NA
clone_size: many
v_call: TRBV27
j_call: TRBJ2-3

cdr3_aa: CASSHARSPETQYF
cdr3_nt: TGTGCCAGCAGTCACGCCCGTAGTCCAGAGACCCAGTACTTC
d_call: NA
clone_size: many
v_call: TRBV28
j_call: TRBJ2-5

cdr3_aa: CASSLAGGKDTQYF
cdr3_nt: TGTGCCAGCAGTTTAGCGGGAGGTAAAGATACGCAGTATTTT
d_call: TRBD2
clone_size: NA
v_call: TRBV7-3
j_call: TRBJ2-3

cdr3_aa: CASSSDGLADTQYF
cdr3_nt: TGTGCCAGCAGCTCGGACGGACTAGCCGATACGCAGTATTTT
d_call: TRBD2
clone_size: many
v_call: TRBV7-2
j_call: TRBJ2-3

cdr3_aa: CSASRSIFIANEKLFF
cdr3_nt: TGCAGTGCTAGTCGCAGTATCTTCATAGCTAATGAAAAACTGTTTTTT
d_call: NA
clone_size: NA
v_call: TRBV20-1
j_call: TRBJ1-4

cdr3_aa: CATNVRAGLYSYTF
cdr3_nt: TGTGCCACCAACGTCCGGGCGGGACTCTATAGCTACACCTTC
d_call: NA
clone_size: NA
v_call: TRBV5-6
j_call: TRBJ1-2

cdr3_aa: CASSYIGPNEQFF
cdr3_nt: TGTGCCAGCAGCTATATAGGGCCAAATGAGCAGTTCTTC
d_call: NA
clone_size: many
v_call: TRBV6-1
j_call: TRBJ2-1

cdr3_aa: CASSEQGGGNQPQHF
cdr3_nt: TGTGCCAGCAGTGAACAAGGGGGTGGAAATCAGCCCCAGCATTTT
d_call: NA
clone_size: many
v_call: TRBV6-1
j_call: TRBJ1-5

cdr3_aa: CASSSDSFINEQFF
cdr3_nt: TGTGCCAGCAGTTCAGACAGTTTTATCAATGAGCAGTTCTTC
d_call: NA
clone_size: many
v_call: TRBV27
j_call: TRBJ2-1

cdr3_aa: CASSFGRTAGNEQFF
cdr3_nt: TGTGCTAGCAGCTTCGGGAGGACTGCGGGAAATGAGCAGTTCTTC
d_call: TRBD2
clone_size: NA
v_call: TRBV7-7
j_call: TRBJ2-1

cdr3_aa: CASSSLLDGYSYEQYF
cdr3_nt: TGTGCCAGTAGTAGCCTCCTGGACGGATACTCCTACGAGCAGTACTTC
d_call: NA
clone_size: few
v_call: TRBV19
j_call: TRBJ2-7

cdr3_aa: CASSQEGRVLNSPLHF
cdr3_nt: TGCGCCAGCAGCCAAGAGGGCAGGGTCTTGAATTCACCCCTCCACTTT
d_call: NA
clone_size: few
v_call: TRBV4-1
j_call: TRBJ1-6

cdr3_aa: CASSSPGDSNQPQHF
cdr3_nt: TGTGCCAGCAGTTCCCCCGGTGATAGCAATCAGCCCCAGCATTTT
d_call: NA
clone_size: few
v_call: TRBV12-3/TRBV12-4
j_call: TRBJ1-5